The 22 T cell receptor beta chains presented below share a single source sample, sequenced in a study of breast tumors, draining lymph nodes, adjacent tissues. MiXCR was run by TCRdb on the multiplex PCR reads, yielding one entry per CDR3 protein. In the table there are over 12,000 distinct CDR3 sequences, roughly 50% of which are singletons. Sequencing input: tumor-adjacent breast tissue. Source of these receptors: a female donor with breast cancer. Some clones in this sample may be carry-over from other donors' samples.

This clonotype came up many times. V is TRBV5-1 and J is TRBJ2-1; 7 bases are a match to TRBD2. Germline V gene sequence: CDR1 SGHRS, CDR2 YFSETQ. This CDR3 is 15 amino acids long. V shed 4 bases, J shed 6 bases, and the junction held 10 bases outside the gene matches. In DNA form, the CDR3 reads TGCGCCAGCAGCATCACTAGCGTTTTCTCCAATGAGCAGTTCTTC. Its translation is CASSITSVFSNEQFF.

Within the sample, this clonotype is medium-sized (0.01 to 0.1%). The chain employs TRBV20-1 and TRBJ2-7, with 9 bases identical to TRBD2. Trimming removed 3 bases from V and 4 bases from J; junction bases left unmatched: 7. Per germline, CDR1 DFQATT and CDR2 SNEGSKA (reference sequence). CDR3 length: 14 residues. The DNA of the CDR3 is TGCAGTGCTAGTTATAGCGGGAGTCCATACGAGCAGTACTTC. Its protein is CSASYSGSPYEQYF.

By sample fraction, this clonotype is medium-sized. The chain carries TRBV2 and TRBJ1-5; D is uncertain. Trimming shortened V by 2 bases and J by 3 bases, and 8 bases separated the two germline ends. Per the germline V gene, CDR1 is SNHLY and CDR2 is FYNNEI. The CDR3 has 14 amino acids. The CDR3 region has the DNA TGTGCCAGCAGTGAAAGCAGTACCAATCAGCCCCAGCATTTT. This sequence encodes CASSESSTNQPQHF.

Ten or more counts support this clonotype. The chain employs TRBV29-1 and TRBJ2-7, with D unclear. With 3 bases removed from V and 3 bases from J, the gap between germline ends came to 12 bases. Per germline, CDR1 SQVTM and CDR2 ANQGSEA. This CDR3 region has 13 residues. In nucleotides, the CDR3 is TGCAGCGTTGAGTCCAAGATTAACTACGAGCAGTACTTC. Translating gives CSVESKINYEQYF.

Relative to its sample, this clonotype is medium-sized. The chain carries TRBV20-1 and TRBJ2-5; perhaps TRBD2 as D (6 bases). The CDR3 contains 13 residues. The V gene lost 6 bases and the J gene lost 5 bases, with 16 bases spanning the gap. CDR1 is DFQATT, CDR2 SNEGSKA, per germline (reference sequence). CDR3: CSARRPSVETQYF. CDR3 sequence (DNA): TGCAGTGCCCGGCGCCCTAGCGTCGAGACCCAGTACTTC.

This clonotype occurred many times. V usage is TRBV29-1 and J usage is TRBJ1-3; D is undetermined. This CDR3 region has 14 residues. Germline V lookup: CDR1 SQVTM, CDR2 ANQGSEA. The V gene lost 5 bases and the J gene lost 0 bases, with 11 bases spanning the gap. The CDR3 DNA follows: TGCAGCGTTTTATCCAGCAACTCTGGAAACACCATATATTTT. This sequence encodes CSVLSSNSGNTIYF.

A remark on this clonotype: One end of the junction fails to match germline, which may point to a read error. V usage is TRBV19 and J usage is TRBJ2-7; possibly TRBD2 for D (6 bases). Germline V gene data show CDR1 as LNHDA and CDR2 as SQIVND (reference sequence). This CDR3 spans 13 amino acids. Here the CDR3 DNA reads TGTGCCAGTAGTATAGGGGGAGGATACGAGCAGCACTTC. It codes for CASSIGGGYEQHF.

The CDR3 loop reads CASRMGTSGSGTSREQFF. The CDR3 nucleotides read TGTGCCAGCAGAATGGGGACTAGCGGGAGTGGAACGTCACGTGAGCAGTTCTTC. The rearrangement joins TRBV2 to TRBJ2-1, with 14 bases aligning to TRBD2. V shed 6 bases and J 9 bases; nucleotides not matched to a gene: 16. Germline values: CDR1 SNHLY, CDR2 FYNNEI. CDR3 length: 18 amino acids.

The chain joins TRBV5-1 to TRBJ1-2; 7 bases match TRBD1. Germline CDR1 SGHRS, CDR2 YFSETQ. V shed 6 bases and J 0 bases; nucleotides not matched to a gene: 5. The CDR3 extends over 14 amino acids. The DNA of the CDR3 is TGCGCCAGCAAAACGGGACAGACTAACTATGGCTACACCTTC. This sequence encodes CASKTGQTNYGYTF.

The CDR3, as DNA: TGTGCCAGCAGTGAAGGTTCAGGGGCCTACGAGCAGTACTTC. Protein sequence: CASSEGSGAYEQYF. The chain couples TRBV2 to TRBJ2-7, with D perhaps TRBD1 (6 bases). CDR1 and CDR2 from the germline V gene are SNHLY and FYNNEI. The CDR3 has 14 residues. Trimming left V 1 base short and J 2 bases short, with 9 bases between.

This chain uses TRBV12-3 or TRBV12-4 with TRBJ1-2; a weak D match, TRBD1 (5 bases). V shed 1 base and J shed 5 bases, with 11 bases lying between them. The CDR3 has 14 residues. The CDR3 sequence is CASSLEGRGYGYTF. CDR3 in DNA: TGTGCCAGCAGTTTAGAGGGGCGCGGGTATGGCTACACCTTC.

The rearrangement joins TRBV11-2 to TRBJ2-1; D remains unclear. The CDR3 sequence is 13 residues long. Germline loops: CDR1 SGHAT, CDR2 FQNNGV. Trimming removed 5 bases at V and 3 bases at J, with 8 bases between. The CDR3 sequence is CASSRENYNEQFF. The CDR3 DNA follows: TGTGCCAGCAGCCGAGAAAACTACAATGAGCAGTTCTTC.

The chain joins TRBV11-3 to TRBJ1-2; weak D call: TRBD1 (6 bases). The CDR3 is 16 amino acids. Trimming shortened V by 6 bases and J by 2 bases, and 19 bases separated the two germline ends. Germline V gene sequence: CDR1 SGHNT, CDR2 YENEEA. The CDR3 bases are TGTGCCAGCAGTGCTCCGGACAGTTTCCTCAACTATGGCTACACCTTC. It codes for CASSAPDSFLNYGYTF.

This clonotype was found many times. Since a much larger clone is just one base distant, this may be a read error. The J gene is TRBJ1-6, the V gene TRBV6-5; perhaps TRBD1 as D (6 bases). Germline values: CDR1 MNHEY, CDR2 SVGAGI. The CDR3 contains 14 residues. V was clipped by 5 bases and J by 7 bases, with 12 bases between them. This CDR3 is CASSHGQGNSPLHF. In DNA, the CDR3 is TGTGCCAGCAGTCATGGGCAGGGGAATTCACCCCTCCACTTT.

Judged by abundance, this clonotype is large (0.1 to 1%). The V call is TRBV19, the J call TRBJ1-5; D gene ambiguous. The CDR3 covers 14 residues. V gave up 3 bases and J gave up 0 bases, with 6 bases separating them. Germline V gives CDR1 LNHDA, CDR2 SQIVND (reference sequence). The CDR3 DNA is TGTGCCAGTAGTATGACTTATAGCAATCAGCCCCAGCATTTT. This translates into CASSMTYSNQPQHF.

In its sample, this clonotype was seen many times. The chain employs TRBV10-2 and TRBJ2-3, with a tentative D call TRBD2 (5 bases). The CDR3 runs 12 residues. Germline V CDR1 and CDR2: WSHSY, SAAADI. Trimming cost V 7 bases and J 0 bases, with 5 bases left between them. The CDR3 region has the DNA TGCGCCAGCACGGGGAGCACAGATACGCAGTATTTT. Its protein product is CASTGSTDTQYF.

At least ten counts were recorded for this clonotype. The chain combines TRBV6-6 with TRBJ1-4; perhaps TRBD1 as D (5 bases). Germline V gene sequence: CDR1 MNHNY, CDR2 SVGAGI (reference sequence). V shed 5 bases and J shed 4 bases, with 17 bases lying between them. This CDR3 comprises 16 residues. For the CDR3, the DNA is TGTGCCAGCAGTCACCCGCCGACAGTCGATAATGAAAAACTGTTTTTT. Its translation is CASSHPPTVDNEKLFF.

This rearrangement joins TRBV20-1 to TRBJ2-3; D unclear. The CDR3 is 11 residues long. Germline V CDR1 and CDR2: DFQATT, SNEGSKA (reference sequence). V lost 6 bases and J lost 12, with 16 bases in between. CDR3 coding DNA: TGCAGTGCACCTAGGCTGGGTCAACAGTATTTT. Protein product: CSAPRLGQQYF.

There are many counts of this clonotype. V usage is TRBV11-2 and J usage is TRBJ2-7, with D possibly matching TRBD1 (5 bases). The length of the CDR3 is 14 residues. Trimming pared 2 bases from V and 2 bases from J, leaving 10 bases between. Germline V lookup: CDR1 SGHAT, CDR2 FQNNGV. The CDR3 spells CASSLNPTAYEQYF. CDR3 coding DNA: TGTGCCAGCAGCTTAAATCCGACAGCCTACGAGCAGTACTTC.

This clonotype was observed many times. The chain employs TRBV20-1 and TRBJ2-3, with 11 bases fitting TRBD2. CDR3 length: 13 residues. After removal of 1 base from V and 6 bases from J, the junction contained 0 bases not matched to a gene. Germline loops: CDR1 DFQATT, CDR2 SNEGSKA (reference sequence). DNA for the CDR3: TGCAGTGCTAGAGGGACTAGCGGGGATACGCAGTATTTT. Translating it yields CSARGTSGDTQYF.

This clonotype came up many times. The J gene is TRBJ2-2, the V gene TRBV6-1; possible D gene TRBD2, 7 bases. Germline CDR1 reads MNHNS; CDR2 reads SASEGT. The CDR3 length is 15 residues. Trimming pared 1 base from V and 7 bases from J, leaving 13 bases between. In DNA form, the CDR3 reads TGTGCCAGCAGTGAAGGCGGGGGCATACTCGGGGAGCTGTTTTTT. Translating it yields CASSEGGGILGELFF.

This clonotype appeared many times. The rearrangement joins TRBV6-5 to TRBJ1-2; D is uncertain. CDR1 is MNHEY and CDR2 is SVGAGI in the germline V gene. Trimming stripped 2 bases from V and 4 bases from J, with 8 bases between. The CDR3 contains 13 residues. This CDR3 reads CASSYRVFYGYTF. CDR3 sequence (DNA): TGTGCCAGCAGTTACAGGGTTTTCTATGGCTACACCTTC.